This T cell receptor beta chain was captured by sequencing in a study of blood T cell repertoires in COVID-19. Study details: The analysed material was cDNA or gDNA that came from T cells, B-cell-depleted T cells, or PBMCs.

V was trimmed by 4 bases and J by 4 bases, leaving 11 bases between them. The CDR3 runs to 13 residues. Germline CDR1 reads SGHRS; CDR2 reads YFSETQ. In the original workflow: Amplification of reference gene primers was used by the study to estimate nucleated cell counts. TCRdb's copy holds only in-frame clones and misses some; the assay was immunoSEQ multiplex PCR. The V and J calls and clone size were taken over from that table, and D and trimming were inferred from the DNA. Of around 200,000 clones detected, roughly 83% appear once; the ten largest clones hold around 6.3%. This clonotype was obtained from a woman in her forties with COVID-19, enrolled during active disease. The V call is TRBV5-1, the J call TRBJ1-2; maybe TRBD1 (6 bases). The sample comprised peripheral blood. CDR3 sequence: CASSQEGGYGYTF. Written as DNA, the CDR3 is TGCGCCAGCAGCCAAGAAGGGGGCTATGGCTACACCTTC.